A single sample gave rise to the 31 T cell receptor beta chains below, sequenced in a study of blood T cell repertoires in COVID-19. The data were produced by immunoSEQ multiplex PCR, yet TCRdb's version contains in-frame clones alone and is incomplete. In the table there are some 80,000 clones, 65% to 85% of which are singletons. Sequencing used peripheral blood. These receptor sequences come from a man aged 55-75 years with active or convalescent COVID-19.

The J gene is TRBJ2-1, the V gene TRBV18, with 10 bases fitting TRBD1. The CDR3 loop spans 17 amino acids. Germline assignment: CDR1 KGHSH and CDR2 LQKENI. V shed 3 bases and J 6 bases; nucleotides not matched to a gene: 11. Here the CDR3 reads CASSPPGQGLTFNEQFF. Here the CDR3 DNA reads TGTGCCAGCTCACCCCCGGGACAGGGGTTGACGTTCAATGAGCAGTTCTTC.

This sequence joins TRBV9 and TRBJ1-2, with unresolved D. The V gene's germline CDR1 is SGDLS and CDR2 YYNGEE. There are 13 residues in the CDR3. Trimming pared 4 bases from V and 7 bases from J, leaving 14 bases between. DNA for the CDR3: TGTGCCAGCAGCCCACGATCGGAGGCTGGCTACACCTTC. It codes for CASSPRSEAGYTF.

The chain uses TRBV6-4 and TRBJ2-1, with TRBD2 matching 7 bases. J was trimmed by 10 bases and V by 4 bases; bases with no gene match: 7. CDR3 size: 13 residues. Per the germline V gene, CDR1 is MRHNA and CDR2 is SNTAGT. The CDR3 protein is CASSAPPGGEQFF. CDR3 nucleotide sequence: TGTGCCAGCAGTGCCCCTCCCGGGGGGGAGCAGTTCTTC.

V and J are TRBV19 and TRBJ1-1; unclear D gene. Trimming removed 9 bases from V and 0 bases from J, with 17 bases in between. CDR1 and CDR2 from the germline V gene are LNHDA and SQIVND (reference sequence). The CDR3 is 15 residues long. In DNA form, the CDR3 reads TGTGCCAGCATCGCCGGGAGGCAGATGAACACTGAAGCTTTCTTT. Translation gives CASIAGRQMNTEAFF.

The CDR3 region has the DNA TGTGCCAGCAGCTCTCCGGGACAGTATGGCTACACCTTC. Its translation is CASSSPGQYGYTF. The rearrangement uses TRBV3-1 (or the pseudogene TRBV3-2) and TRBJ1-2, with 7 bases matching TRBD1. V lost 5 bases to trimming and J lost 5 bases; unmatched junction nucleotides: 5. The germline gives CDR1 LGHDT, CDR2 YNNKEL (reference sequence). The CDR3 contains 13 residues.

The chain is built from TRBV29-1 and TRBJ1-5, with D possibly matching TRBD1 (6 bases). Looked up from germline, CDR1 is SQVTM and CDR2 is ANQGSEA. The V end lost 6 bases, the J end lost 2 bases, and 11 bases lay between the germline ends. The CDR3 is made up of 13 amino acids. The CDR3 sequence: CSVADSGNQPQHF. CDR3 sequence (DNA): TGCAGCGTCGCGGACAGTGGCAATCAGCCCCAGCATTTT. The full variable domain, in which reference TRBV29-1 and TRBJ1-5 provide the parts outside the CDR3, is SAVISQKPSRDICQRGTSLTIQCQVDSQVTMMFWYRQQPGQSLTLIATANQGSEATYESGFVIDKFPISRPNLTFSTLTVSNMSPEDSSIYLCSVADSGNQPQHFGDGTRLSIL.

This rearrangement joins TRBV10-2 to TRBJ2-2; 8 positions agree with TRBD2. The CDR3 has 20 amino acids. Germline CDR1 reads WSHSY; CDR2 reads SAAADI. CDR3 sequence: CPRRGGPRGRRGAGTGELFF. CDR3 sequence (DNA): TGCCCCCGCCGTGGGGGCCCCCGGGGGCGGCGGGGGGCCGGCACCGGGGAGCTGTTTTTT.

The chain combines TRBV30 with TRBJ2-7; 7 bases fit TRBD2. The CDR3 spans 15 residues. V trimming: 0 bases; J trimming: 5 bases; junction bases outside the gene matches: 10. Germline lookup yields CDR1 GTSNPN and CDR2 SVGIG (reference sequence). For the CDR3, the DNA is TGTGCCTGGAGTGTCATTGACACCCGGGGGGACGAGCAGTACTTC. Translating it yields CAWSVIDTRGDEQYF.

The V call is TRBV19, the J call TRBJ1-1, with TRBD1 as a possible D gene (5 bases). This CDR3 has 13 amino acids. Germline CDR1 is LNHDA and CDR2 is SQIVND (reference sequence). Trimming removed 4 bases at V and 8 bases at J, with 14 bases between. CDR3 coding DNA: TGTGCCAGTAGTACAGGACAAGCCTTAGAAGCTTTCTTT. Its translation is CASSTGQALEAFF.

The gene calls are TRBV12-3 or TRBV12-4 and TRBJ1-2; TRBD1 matches at 9 bases. The V segment lost 6 bases and the J segment 7 bases; nucleotides outside the gene matches: 6. This CDR3 contains 13 residues. CDR3 loop: CASRVQGAIGYTF. The CDR3 DNA reads as TGTGCCAGCAGGGTACAGGGGGCGATTGGCTACACCTTC.

This chain joins TRBV19 and TRBJ2-3, with 9 bases identical to TRBD1. J gave up 4 bases and V 6 bases, and 8 bases lay outside the gene matches. Germline CDR1 and CDR2: LNHDA and SQIVND (reference sequence). The CDR3 extends over 15 amino acids. The CDR3 loop is CASSTGGEIADTQYF. In DNA form, the CDR3 reads TGTGCCAGTAGCACAGGGGGCGAAATTGCAGATACGCAGTATTTT.

V and J are TRBV5-4 and TRBJ2-5; 11 bases map to TRBD2. Trimming cost V 3 bases and J 5 bases; bases outside gene matches: 9. The length of the CDR3 is 16 residues. Per the germline V gene, CDR1 is SGHNT and CDR2 is YYREEE (reference sequence). The CDR3 DNA sequence: TGTGCCAGCAGCTCAACTAGCGGGGGCCGCTGGGAGACCCAGTACTTC. This sequence encodes CASSSTSGGRWETQYF. The full variable domain, with the rest looked up from reference TRBV5-4 and TRBJ2-5, is ETGVTQSPTHLIKTRGQQVTLRCSSQSGHNTVSWYQQALGQGPQFIFQYYREEENGRGNFPPRFSGLQFPNYSSELNVNALELDDSALYLCASSSTSGGRWETQYFGPGTRLLVL.

The V and J genes are TRBV19 and TRBJ1-1; the D gene is possibly TRBD1 (6 bases). Germline CDR1 LNHDA, CDR2 SQIVND (reference sequence). The CDR3 length is 15 residues. Trimming took off 9 bases at V and 3 bases at J, with 20 bases between the two ends. For the CDR3, the DNA is TGTGCCAGCCGTCCTGGGGGCCCGCCCTACACTGAAGCTTTCTTT. Translated, it gives CASRPGGPPYTEAFF.

This clone has a handful of counts. The chain joins TRBV12-5 to TRBJ1-2; D is undetermined. The V and J ends lost 6 bases and 8 bases respectively, with 13 bases between them. Germline V gene sequence: CDR1 LGHNT, CDR2 FRNRAP. There are 12 residues in the CDR3. For the CDR3, the DNA is TGTGCTAGTGGCCTCCGGGGAGGAGGCTACACCTTC. Its protein product is CASGLRGGGYTF. Supplemented by reference TRBV12-5 and TRBJ1-2, the full variable domain reads DARVTQTPRHKVTEMGQEVTMRCQPILGHNTVFWYRQTMMQGLELLAYFRNRAPLDDSGMPKDRFSAEMPDATLATLKIQPSEPRDSAVYFCASGLRGGGYTFGSGTRLTVV.

The genes are TRBV18 and TRBJ1-5; no reliable D call. CDR1 and CDR2 (germline): KGHSH, LQKENI. The ends were cut back, 2 bases at V and 4 bases at J, with 12 bases in the middle. This CDR3 has 15 amino acids. CDR3 nucleotide sequence: TGTGCCAGCTCACCATCAGGAGGTACAAATCAGCCCCAGCATTTT. It encodes CASSPSGGTNQPQHF. Supplemented by reference TRBV18 and TRBJ1-5, the full variable domain reads NAGVMQNPRHLVRRRGQEARLRCSPMKGHSHVYWYRQLPEEGLKFMVYLQKENIIDESGMPKERFSAEFPKEGPSILRIQQVVRGDSAAYFCASSPSGGTNQPQHFGDGTRLSIL.

The chain uses TRBV6-2 or TRBV6-3 and TRBJ1-2; 7 bases match TRBD1. This CDR3 comprises 12 residues. V was clipped by 8 bases and J by 7 bases; unmatched bases: 7. Germline-derived CDR1 and CDR2 are MNHEY and SVGEGT. The CDR3 nucleotides read TGTGCCAGCGGCCGACAGGGCGGTGGCTACACCTTC. The encoded protein is CASGRQGGGYTF.

This clone was seen once. This chain connects TRBV19 to TRBJ1-2, with 8 nucleotides matching TRBD1. J was trimmed by 3 bases and V by 8 bases; bases with no gene match: 2. CDR1 is LNHDA and CDR2 is SQIVND in the germline V gene (reference sequence). This CDR3 region has 12 residues. CDR3 sequence (DNA): TGTGCCAGTGGACAGGGCTACTATGGCTACACCTTC. Its translation: CASGQGYYGYTF. Using reference TRBV19 and TRBJ1-2 for the parts outside the CDR3, the full variable domain is DGGITQSPKYLFRKEGQNVTLSCEQNLNHDAMYWYRQDPGQGLRLIYYSQIVNDFQKGDIAEGYSVSREKKESFPLTVTSAQKNPTAFYLCASGQGYYGYTFGSGTRLTVV.

V gene TRBV12-5 combines with J gene TRBJ1-1, with D uncertain. The germline V gene encodes CDR1 LGHNT and CDR2 FRNRAP. V was trimmed by 7 bases and J by 3 bases, leaving 18 bases between them. This CDR3 is built from 15 residues. CDR3 residues: CASAPFGVSDTEAFF. CDR3 sequence (DNA): TGTGCTAGTGCCCCGTTCGGAGTCAGCGACACTGAAGCTTTCTTT.

This clone turned up a few times. The chain uses TRBV5-6 and TRBJ1-4; no reliable D call. Trimming left V 0 bases short and J 6 bases short, with 6 bases between. Looked up from germline, CDR1 is SGHDT and CDR2 is YYEEEE. This CDR3 has 13 residues. The chain's CDR3 is CASSLGADEKLFF. CDR3 in DNA: TGTGCCAGCAGCTTGGGCGCGGATGAAAAACTGTTTTTT.

This clone came up a few times. The V gene is TRBV27, the J gene TRBJ1-4, with D possibly being TRBD1 (6 bases). The ends were cut back, 6 bases at V and 8 bases at J, with 25 bases in the middle. The CDR3 contains 17 residues. CDR1 is MNHEY and CDR2 is SMNVEV in the germline V gene (reference sequence). For the CDR3, the DNA is TGTGCCAGCAGCCAACAAAGATTCGGTGGGCAGGGGGAAAAACTGTTTTTT. Its protein is CASSQQRFGGQGEKLFF.

Comment on this clone: This specimen includes other DNA sequences encoding the same CDR3. The rearrangement uses TRBV7-9 and TRBJ1-4; 10 nucleotides align to TRBD1. V shed 5 bases, J shed 8 bases, and the junction held 5 bases outside the gene matches. The germline V gene has CDR1 SEHNR and CDR2 FQNEAQ (reference sequence). The CDR3 is 14 amino acids. The CDR3: CASSPGQGYEKLFF. CDR3 nucleotides: TGTGCCAGCAGCCCGGGACAGGGGTACGAAAAACTGTTTTTT.

The chain couples TRBV6-4 to TRBJ1-5; D not certain. V dropped 3 bases and J dropped 0 bases, with 6 bases sitting between them. CDR1 and CDR2 (germline): MRHNA, SNTAGT. The length of the CDR3 is 14 residues. The CDR3 loop is CASSEIHSNQPQHF. CDR3 bases: TGTGCCAGCAGTGAAATCCATAGCAATCAGCCCCAGCATTTT.

The rearrangement joins TRBV9 to TRBJ2-2; D perhaps matches TRBD2 (6 bases). The germline V and J ends were trimmed by 4 bases and 0 bases, with 10 bases remaining between them. Germline CDR1 reads SGDLS; CDR2 reads YYNGEE. The CDR3 has 15 residues. The CDR3 nucleotides are TGTGCCAGCAGCACCGGACTAACGAACACCGGGGAGCTGTTTTTT. Translation: CASSTGLTNTGELFF. The complete variable domain, with remaining parts taken from reference TRBV9 and TRBJ2-2, reads DSGVTQTPKHLITATGQRVTLRCSPRSGDLSVYWYQQSLDQGLQFLIQYYNGEERAKGNILERFSAQQFPDLHSELNLSSLELGDSALYFCASSTGLTNTGELFFGEGSRLTVL.

The chain links TRBV5-1 to TRBJ2-1; TRBD2 matches at 10 bases. Trimming at V came to 1 base and at J to 5 bases, leaving 3 bases not matched to a gene. The CDR3 consists of 15 residues. The germline CDR1 and CDR2 sequences are SGHRS and YFSETQ. CDR3 residues: CASSLMLAGDNEQFF. The CDR3, as DNA: TGCGCCAGCAGCTTGATGCTAGCGGGGGACAATGAGCAGTTCTTC.

The chain combines TRBV4-2 with TRBJ1-4; 7 bases fit TRBD1. This CDR3 has 17 residues. V lost 1 base to trimming and J lost 0 bases; unmatched junction nucleotides: 5. CDR1 and CDR2 from the germline V gene are LGHNA and YNFKEQ. CDR3 coding DNA: TGTGCCAGCAGCCAAGCGGACAGGCCTGCAACTAATGAAAAACTGTTTTTT. Translated: CASSQADRPATNEKLFF.

This clone was detected only a few times. The V call is TRBV14, the J call TRBJ1-3; TRBD1 matches at 7 bases. V lost 1 base to trimming and J lost 1 base; unmatched junction nucleotides: 10. The CDR3 has 18 residues. The V gene's germline CDR1 is SGHDN and CDR2 FVKESK. The CDR3 DNA sequence: TGTGCCAGCAGCCAAGCGGGGACAGAGCTCCTATCTGGAAACACCATATATTTT. Amino acid sequence: CASSQAGTELLSGNTIYF.

This clone has only one observation. The CDR3 loop reads CASSVQSGLEIGTQYF. CDR3 DNA sequence: TGTGCCAGCAGCGTCCAGTCGGGACTAGAGATCGGTACGCAGTATTTT. The V and J genes are TRBV9 and TRBJ2-3; 8 bases map to TRBD2. With V trimmed by 2 bases and J by 8 bases, 13 bases remained unmatched. The CDR3 totals 16 residues. CDR1 is SGDLS and CDR2 is YYNGEE in the germline V gene.

This chain links TRBV6-5 with TRBJ1-4; D not certain. The CDR3 totals 15 residues. Germline loops: CDR1 MNHEY, CDR2 SVGAGI. V dropped 2 bases and J dropped 8 bases, with 15 bases sitting between them. Here the CDR3 DNA reads TGTGCCAGCAGTTACCACGGACTCGGCGGGGAAAAACTGTTTTTT. This encodes CASSYHGLGGEKLFF.

The chain has TRBV4-2 and TRBJ1-1; D ambiguous. Trimming stripped 0 bases from V and 1 base from J, with 6 bases between. The CDR3 contains 14 residues. Germline V gives CDR1 LGHNA, CDR2 YNFKEQ. CDR3 sequence: CASSQDEGNTEAFF. The CDR3 DNA sequence: TGTGCCAGCAGCCAAGATGAGGGGAACACTGAAGCTTTCTTT.

This chain joins TRBV6-2 or TRBV6-3 and TRBJ2-7, with TRBD2 matching over 11 bases. The J segment lost 9 bases and the V segment lost 7 bases, leaving 17 bases of the junction unmatched. Germline CDR1 and CDR2: MNHEY and SVGEGT. This CDR3 spans 16 amino acids. The CDR3 sequence: CASTPGQGLAVSGQYF. As DNA, the CDR3 is TGTGCCAGCACCCCCGGGCAGGGACTAGCGGTATCGGGGCAGTACTTC.

This clone was observed a handful of times. Within the sample, other DNA sequences also encode this same CDR3. The chain is built from TRBV3-1 (or the pseudogene TRBV3-2) and TRBJ1-2; 8 nucleotides line up with TRBD1. CDR1 LGHDT and CDR2 YNNKEL come from the germline V gene (reference sequence). V was clipped by 4 bases and J by 8 bases; unmatched bases: 9. The CDR3 runs 14 residues. CDR3 protein: CASSPTGGRGGYTF. The CDR3 DNA reads as TGTGCCAGCAGCCCAACAGGGGGGCGTGGAGGCTACACCTTC.